This TCR beta chain was identified during a study of T cells in tuberculosis listed by TCRdb under 2018. Describing the broader study: In the study, CD1B tetramers and high-throughput TCR immunosequencing were combined to characterize T cells specific for the mycobacterial lipid antigen glucose monomycolate (GMM).

Via the germline V gene, CDR1 is SGHRS and CDR2 YFSETQ. Relative to germline, V is 1 base shorter and J is 2 bases shorter, with 9 bases between their ends. From the cysteine through the phenylalanine, the CDR3 covers 14 amino acids. The DNA shown is the 42-base CDR3, in frame from base 1. TCR-alpha and TCR-beta chains were sequenced unpaired, so chain pairing information was not available. The immunoSEQ multiplex PCR assay was used to generate TCR libraries, with TCR-beta and/or TCR-alpha/delta assays applied to each sample. The amplified TCR libraries were sequenced using the Illumina high-throughput platform. Regarding the original processing steps: Clustering and dimensionality reduction relied on pairwise TCRdist distances among GMM-specific receptors from T cells that were either sorted ex vivo or expanded in vitro. Sequence motifs, defined by gene usage and CDR3 content, were tested for enrichment in tetramer-positive compared with tetramer-negative populations. Entries here come from immuneACCESS through TCRdb and include only in-frame sequences with V and J called. Some clones fail to appear in such tables; in the studies checked, an unresolved V gene covers under half of the shortfall, and the cause of the remainder is unknown. V and J calls and clone size are those listed in that table; D and trimming were worked out from the DNA. The sample table holds 61,000 or so clones, of which 81% were seen once. The ten most abundant clones make up roughly 13% of the sample.

Concerning this clone itself: No much larger clone is present one base from it, and per-base qualities are unavailable.

Study-wide conclusions, independent of this receptor: T cells that bind the CD1B-GMM tetramer with low affinity may have been missed by the stringent sort gate.

PBMC were thawed, rested overnight, stained with GMM-loaded CD1B tetramer, a Live/Dead dye and anti-CD3, and then sorted on a FACS Aria II. CD1B tetramers were loaded with C32 glucose monomycolate purified from Rhodococcus equi. Before cryopreservation, the PBMC used for tetramer sorting had been depleted of CD14-expressing monocytes for a separate study. From each donor, 85,000 to 100,000 tetramer-negative cells were sorted and were analyzed alongside the tetramer-positive cells. Antigen-specific T cells were sorted from several healthy South African adults using GMM-loaded CD1B tetramers. This sequence uses TRBV5-1 and TRBJ1-2; the D gene is possibly TRBD1, with 6 bases matching. The sequencing sample was made of CD1b-GMM tetramer-negative cells sorted from PBMCs. Reading the label with the study, this specimen's cell subset or site is: T cells not binding CD1B-GMM tetramer, sorted from same donor. This TCR was recovered from an adult woman with latent tuberculosis. CDR3 loop: CASSLTGFNYGYTF. Here is the DNA: TGCGCCAGCAGCTTGACAGGGTTCAACTATGGCTACACCTTC. Outside the CDR3, residues come from the reference TRBV5-1 and TRBJ1-2 proteins, so the full variable domain is: KAGVTQTPRYLIKTRGQQVTLSCSPISGHRSVSWYQQTPGQGLQFLFEYFSETQRNKGNFPGRFSGRQFSNSRSEMNVSTLELGDSALYLCASSLTGFNYGYTFGSGTRLTVV.